This T cell receptor beta chain was observed in a study of beta chain features in type 1 diabetes. Findings and caveats of the study: Within each of all four CD4+ subsets, Type 1 diabetes patients had TCRB CDR3s that were moderately but significantly shorter.

This clone was picked up a small number of times. Its antigen is unknown. Sorting with CD45RO/CCR7/CD25/CD127/CD95/CD27 yielded naive, central memory, regulatory and stem-like memory CD4+ cells. Since all of the isolated RNA was reverse transcribed, expressed TCRB transcripts were what got sequenced. Read counts averaged roughly 3.7 million for samples of naive, central memory and regulatory T cells. The method was immunoSEQ multiplex PCR; TCRdb's version includes in-frame clones alone and lacks a portion of them. The data contain some 240,000 clones, around 16% of them singletons. Trimming cost V 4 bases and J 1 base; bases outside gene matches: 2. The CDR3 is made up of 14 amino acids. CDR1 is LGHNA, CDR2 YSLEER, per germline.

The J gene is TRBJ2-3, the V gene TRBV4-3, with TRBD1 matching over 7 bases. Sequencing input: naive CD4+ T cells from blood. This TCR was recovered from a man between 25 and 39 years old with type 1 diabetes. CDR3 sequence (DNA): TGCGCCAGCAGCCTGGGACAGCGCACAGATACGCAGTATTTT. Translated, it gives CASSLGQRTDTQYF.